The 8 T cell receptor beta chains in this list originate from one sample, sequenced in a study of blood T cell repertoires in COVID-19. Sequencing used immunoSEQ multiplex PCR; TCRdb keeps in-frame clones, though not all of them. The sample includes fewer than 300,000 clones, roughly nine tenths seen only once; the top ten take approximately 3.7%. The sample comprised peripheral blood. The source of these receptors is a man aged 60 to 75 who had recovered from COVID-19.

The chain combines TRBV5-1 with TRBJ2-7; 9 bases align to TRBD1. The germline CDR1 and CDR2 sequences are SGHRS and YFSETQ. V shed 4 bases and J 1 base; nucleotides not matched to a gene: 6. The CDR3 length is 15 residues. The CDR3 protein is CASSGDRGGSYEQYF. Written as DNA, the CDR3 is TGCGCCAGCAGCGGAGACAGGGGGGGATCCTACGAGCAGTACTTC.

V and J are TRBV7-8 and TRBJ2-3; 10 bases align to TRBD1. The junction had 2 bases not matched to a gene; V was cut back by 1 base and J by 1 base. The germline V gene has CDR1 SGHVS and CDR2 FQNEAQ. This CDR3 is built from 16 residues. The CDR3: CASSLETGGGTDTQYF. The CDR3 DNA sequence: TGTGCCAGCAGCTTAGAGACAGGGGGCGGCACAGATACGCAGTATTTT.

This clone was observed a few times. The V call is TRBV6-5, the J call TRBJ1-5, with D possibly matching TRBD1 (6 bases). CDR1 is MNHEY and CDR2 is SVGAGI in the germline V gene. CDR3 length equals 14 residues. Trimming took 5 bases from V and 5 from J, leaving 13 bases between them. Here the CDR3 reads CASSNTGNYQPQHF. The CDR3 DNA reads TGTGCCAGCAGTAACACAGGGAACTATCAGCCCCAGCATTTT.

The V gene is TRBV5-5, the J gene TRBJ2-3; TRBD1 is a possible D gene (6 bases). There are 18 residues in the CDR3. Trimming took 2 bases from V and 1 from J, leaving 20 bases between them. Germline CDR1 is SGHKS and CDR2 is YYEKEE (reference sequence). The CDR3: CASSLTQPGQAGTDTQYF. In nucleotides, the CDR3 is TGTGCCAGCAGCTTAACTCAGCCGGGACAAGCAGGCACAGATACGCAGTATTTT.

J is TRBJ2-1 and V is TRBV7-3; the match to TRBD2 covers 7 bases. The CDR3 totals 15 residues. V shed 2 bases, J shed 6 bases, and the junction held 7 bases outside the gene matches. The germline gives CDR1 SGHTA, CDR2 FQGTGA. CDR3 protein: CASSLGGGLGNEQFF. CDR3 sequence (DNA): TGTGCCAGCAGCTTAGGGGGAGGGCTTGGCAATGAGCAGTTCTTC.

The chain recombines TRBV7-3 with TRBJ2-1, with 10 positions matching TRBD2. After removal of 3 bases from V and 0 bases from J, the junction contained 11 bases not matched to a gene. This CDR3 has 19 residues. The V gene's germline CDR1 is SGHTA and CDR2 FQGTGA. CDR3 coding DNA: TGTGCCAGCAGCTTCTCTAGCGGGGGCCATTATGGCTCCTACAATGAGCAGTTCTTC. It codes for CASSFSSGGHYGSYNEQFF.

The chain joins TRBV12-3 or TRBV12-4 to TRBJ2-7, with a tentative D call TRBD2 (5 bases). This CDR3 has 11 residues. V dropped 5 bases and J dropped 7 bases, with 9 bases sitting between them. The CDR3 bases are TGTGCCAGCAGTATGACGGGGGAGCAGTACTTC. Translation: CASSMTGEQYF.

The chain couples TRBV9 to TRBJ1-1, with D perhaps matching TRBD1 (5 bases). Germline CDR1 reads SGDLS; CDR2 reads YYNGEE. The CDR3 loop spans 14 amino acids. V lost 2 bases, J lost 6 bases, and 14 bases lay in between. Here the CDR3 reads CASSVGPREAEAFF. The CDR3 DNA is TGTGCCAGCAGCGTGGGTCCCAGGGAAGCTGAAGCTTTCTTT.